The 24 T cell receptor beta chains given below trace back to one sample, sequenced in a study of T cell changes during pregnancy in multiple sclerosis. Here immunoSEQ multiplex PCR was the method, and the copy in TCRdb shows in-frame clones only, minus some. The sample lists some 140,000 clones, 90% to 98% occurring once. The sample in question was peripheral blood, obtained after pregnancy. Receptors were obtained from a female donor with multiple sclerosis, enrolled in a pregnancy study.

This chain connects TRBV6-6 to TRBJ2-1; TRBD2 might be the D (6 bases). CDR3 length: 12 residues. Germline values: CDR1 MNHNY, CDR2 SVGAGI (reference sequence). The V and J ends lost 6 bases and 7 bases respectively, with 10 bases between them. CDR3 bases: TGTGCCAGCAGATGGGAGGTGAATGAGCAGTTCTTC. This codes for CASRWEVNEQFF.

This chain connects TRBV5-4 to TRBJ2-2; 8 bases are shared with TRBD1. With V trimmed by 2 bases and J by 6 bases, 0 bases remained unmatched. This CDR3 has 13 residues. Germline CDR1 reads SGHNT; CDR2 reads YYREEE (reference sequence). The CDR3 loop is CASSFRGPGELFF. Written as DNA, the CDR3 is TGTGCCAGCAGCTTCAGGGGGCCCGGGGAGCTGTTTTTT.

This rearrangement joins TRBV5-6 to TRBJ2-5; TRBD2 might be the D (6 bases). This CDR3 has 13 amino acids. V lost 4 bases, J lost 7 bases, and 14 bases lay in between. Germline V gene data show CDR1 as SGHDT and CDR2 as YYEEEE. CDR3 DNA: TGTGCCAGCAGCCCGGAGGCGGGGAGGACCCAGTACTTC. Protein sequence: CASSPEAGRTQYF.

This chain joins TRBV2 and TRBJ2-7; 8 bases are a match to TRBD1. V was clipped by 6 bases and J by 4 bases; unmatched bases: 8. Germline V gives CDR1 SNHLY, CDR2 FYNNEI. This CDR3 spans 14 amino acids. In DNA, the CDR3 is TGTGCCAGCAGCCTTACCGGGACAGGATACGAGCAGTACTTC. It encodes CASSLTGTGYEQYF.

The gene calls are TRBV7-8 and TRBJ1-1, with 7 bases identical to TRBD1. J lost 7 bases, V lost 4 bases, and 6 bases had no gene match. This CDR3 comprises 13 residues. Germline V gene lookup returns CDR1 SGHVS and CDR2 FQNEAQ. CDR3 bases: TGTGCCAGCAGCTCAGACAGGGTCGGTGAAGCTTTCTTT. Its protein product is CASSSDRVGEAFF.

The chain recombines TRBV2 with TRBJ1-2, with 9 nucleotides matching TRBD1. The junction had 5 bases not matched to a gene; V was cut back by 5 bases and J by 4 bases. Germline CDR1 and CDR2: SNHLY and FYNNEI. The CDR3 sequence is 14 residues long. This chain's CDR3 is CASSPDRGTYGYTF. CDR3 DNA: TGTGCCAGCAGTCCGGACAGGGGAACCTATGGCTACACCTTC.

The rearrangement joins TRBV7-9 to TRBJ2-3; D perhaps matches TRBD2 (6 bases). The ends were cut back, 3 bases at V and 9 bases at J, with 19 bases in the middle. This CDR3 region has 15 residues. The germline V gene encodes CDR1 SEHNR and CDR2 FQNEAQ (reference sequence). CDR3 sequence (DNA): TGTGCCAGCAGCTTTGGCCACAATGGGAGGATAACGCAGTATTTT. Translation: CASSFGHNGRITQYF.

This chain links TRBV2 with TRBJ2-1; D not resolved. CDR3 length: 13 residues. Germline V gene data show CDR1 as SNHLY and CDR2 as FYNNEI. With 2 bases removed from V and 3 bases from J, the gap between germline ends came to 5 bases. This chain's CDR3 is CASSELRYNEQFF. DNA for the CDR3: TGTGCCAGCAGTGAACTCCGCTACAATGAGCAGTTCTTC.

The DNA for the CDR3 is TGTGCCATCATTCCTGGACTAGCGGGAGTTTCAGAGACCCAGTACTTC. Its protein is CAIIPGLAGVSETQYF. The chain employs TRBV10-3 and TRBJ2-5; TRBD2 aligns across 13 bases. Germline CDR1 is ENHRY and CDR2 is SYGVKD. The V segment lost 7 bases and the J segment 4 bases; nucleotides outside the gene matches: 9. The CDR3 totals 16 residues.

The gene calls are TRBV7-9 and TRBJ2-7; 7 nucleotides align to TRBD2. V lost 2 bases to trimming and J lost 5 bases; unmatched junction nucleotides: 9. Germline-derived CDR1 and CDR2 are SEHNR and FQNEAQ (reference sequence). The CDR3 length is 15 residues. The CDR3 protein is CASSLPGLEGDEQYF. CDR3 sequence (DNA): TGTGCCAGCAGCTTACCAGGACTAGAAGGTGACGAGCAGTACTTC.

The chain couples TRBV5-1 to TRBJ2-6, with 7 bases that match TRBD1. Germline assignment: CDR1 SGHRS and CDR2 YFSETQ. V was pared by 5 bases and J by 3 bases, with 5 bases of the junction left unmatched. The CDR3 is 15 amino acids. For the CDR3, the DNA is TGCGCCAGCAGTCGAGACAGGGTTGGGGCCAACGTCCTGACTTTC. As protein: CASSRDRVGANVLTF.

The rearrangement joins TRBV30 to TRBJ1-6, with TRBD1 matching 8 bases. With 1 base clipped from V and 7 bases from J, the junction kept 6 bases outside the gene matches. The CDR3 covers 15 residues. Germline CDR1 and CDR2: GTSNPN and SVGIG (reference sequence). CDR3 sequence (DNA): TGTGCCTGGAGTGAGATGGACAGGGAAAATTCACCCCTCCACTTT. This encodes CAWSEMDRENSPLHF.

The chain carries TRBV4-2 and TRBJ1-5; D possibly corresponds to TRBD1 (5 bases). The V gene lost 4 bases and the J gene lost 7 bases, with 14 bases spanning the gap. The germline CDR1 and CDR2 sequences are LGHNA and YNFKEQ. CDR3 length equals 14 residues. CDR3 in DNA: TGTGCCAGCAGCCTTCCGGATTCAGGGCAGCCCCAGCATTTT. Translation: CASSLPDSGQPQHF.

CDR3 sequence reads: CASSLTPSVGGNEKLFF. CDR3 in DNA: TGTGCCAGCAGCTTGACCCCCTCAGTGGGGGGTAATGAAAAACTGTTTTTT. The gene calls are TRBV7-8 and TRBJ1-4; tentatively, D is TRBD1 (5 bases). The V and J ends lost 3 bases and 4 bases respectively, with 18 bases between them. The CDR3 covers 17 residues. Germline CDR1 is SGHVS and CDR2 is FQNEAQ.

This clone was seen once. As DNA, the CDR3 is TGTGCCAGCATCCCAGTAGGGACTGATGCCTACGAGCAGTACTTC. This gives the protein CASIPVGTDAYEQYF. The chain joins TRBV7-9 to TRBJ2-7; TRBD2 is a possible D gene (6 bases). This CDR3 contains 15 residues. V lost 7 bases and J lost 2, with 18 bases in between. The germline gives CDR1 SEHNR, CDR2 FQNEAQ (reference sequence).

V is TRBV29-1 and J is TRBJ2-3; a possible D gene is TRBD1 (6 bases). CDR1 is SQVTM and CDR2 is ANQGSEA in the germline V gene. V was shortened by 8 bases and J by 0 bases, with 15 bases between the two germline ends. The CDR3 is 14 amino acids. The DNA for the CDR3 is TGCAGCACCCACCGGGACACAAGCACAGATACGCAGTATTTT. Its protein product is CSTHRDTSTDTQYF.

V and J are TRBV30 and TRBJ2-3; 7 positions agree with TRBD2. CDR1 is GTSNPN, CDR2 SVGIG, per germline (reference sequence). V was clipped by 4 bases and J by 0 bases; unmatched bases: 7. The CDR3 totals 15 residues. The DNA for the CDR3 is TGTGCCTGGAAGGTGGGAGGGGCTAGCACAGATACGCAGTATTTT. Protein sequence: CAWKVGGASTDTQYF.

The J gene is TRBJ1-5, the V gene TRBV28; the D gene is possibly TRBD1 (6 bases). CDR1 is MDHEN and CDR2 is SYDVKM in the germline V gene. The CDR3 has 15 amino acids. Trimming removed 3 bases at V and 3 bases at J, with 12 bases between. CDR3 amino acids: CASSFPTGNNQPQHF. DNA for the CDR3: TGTGCCAGCAGTTTCCCGACAGGTAACAATCAGCCCCAGCATTTT.

The chain employs TRBV9 and TRBJ2-1; 11 bases match TRBD2. Germline trimming cut 3 bases from V and 5 bases from J; bases unmatched to any gene: 4. The CDR3 sequence is 15 residues long. Looked up from germline, CDR1 is SGDLS and CDR2 is YYNGEE. The CDR3 DNA reads as TGTGCCAGCAGCGATAGCGGGAGGGGCGACAATGAGCAGTTCTTC. Amino acids: CASSDSGRGDNEQFF.

V gene TRBV7-9 combines with J gene TRBJ2-5; D uncertain. CDR3 length equals 11 residues. The germline V gene has CDR1 SEHNR and CDR2 FQNEAQ (reference sequence). Between the trimmed V and J ends, which lost 6 bases and 3 bases, there was a span of 5 bases. The CDR3 reads CASRRKETQYF. CDR3 in DNA: TGTGCCAGCAGGAGAAAAGAGACCCAGTACTTC.

The chain links TRBV19 to TRBJ1-1; D remains ambiguous. The CDR3 is 14 residues long. CDR1 LNHDA and CDR2 SQIVND come from the germline V gene (reference sequence). V was trimmed by 7 bases and J by 3 bases, leaving 15 bases between them. The CDR3 protein is CASTPAPLDTEAFF. The CDR3 DNA is TGTGCCAGTACCCCCGCACCTCTAGACACTGAAGCTTTCTTT.

This sequence joins TRBV27 and TRBJ2-1, with a possible D match to TRBD2 (6 bases). This CDR3 comprises 14 residues. V lost 3 bases, J lost 5 bases, and 11 bases lay in between. In germline, CDR1 is MNHEY, CDR2 SMNVEV (reference sequence). The CDR3 bases are TGTGCCAGCAGTTTCGGCGGGACTCACAATGAGCAGTTCTTC. Its protein product is CASSFGGTHNEQFF.

This clone was seen just once. The chain is built from TRBV7-9 and TRBJ2-7, with 10 bases aligning to TRBD2. This CDR3 contains 17 residues. Trimming cost V 2 bases and J 0 bases; bases outside gene matches: 7. Germline V gene sequence: CDR1 SEHNR, CDR2 FQNEAQ (reference sequence). CDR3 sequence reads: CASSLFLGLATSYEQYF. Written as DNA, the CDR3 is TGTGCCAGCAGCTTATTCTTGGGACTAGCGACCTCCTACGAGCAGTACTTC.

The chain couples TRBV6-5 to TRBJ2-2; D remains unclear. Trimming cost V 1 base and J 3 bases, with 12 bases left between them. CDR3 size: 16 residues. CDR1 is MNHEY and CDR2 is SVGAGI in the germline V gene. The CDR3 spells CASSYFDTPYTGELFF. Here the CDR3 DNA reads TGTGCCAGCAGTTACTTCGATACACCTTACACCGGGGAGCTGTTTTTT.